These T cell receptor beta chains were read from a single sample in a study of blood T cell repertoires in COVID-19. The repertoire was sequenced with immunoSEQ multiplex PCR; TCRdb's copy has only in-frame clones and lacks some. This table has some 40,000 clones, approximately 78% appearing once. Input material: peripheral blood. The source of these receptors is a human donor in a cohort sampled during active or convalescent COVID-19. The donor label of this sample is uncertain. CDR3s include the opening cysteine and the closing phenylalanine or tryptophan. Fields, in order: D gene, J gene, V gene, CDR3 protein, CDR3 DNA. A D gene is named only where the DNA matches it firmly.

>TRBD1|TRBJ2-7|TRBV10-3
CAISETDRAREQYF
TGTGCCATCAGTGAGACGGACAGGGCTCGCGAGCAGTACTTC
>.|TRBJ1-3|TRBV6-5
CASSSQVSGNTIYF
TGTGCCAGCAGTTCACAGGTCTCTGGAAACACCATATATTTT
>.|TRBJ2-7|TRBV18
CASSPPPGDEQYF
TGTGCCAGCTCACCACCCCCAGGGGACGAGCAGTACTTC
>.|TRBJ2-7|TRBV27
CASSSYSSYEQYF
TGTGCCAGCAGTTCGTACAGCTCCTACGAGCAGTACTTC
>TRBD1|TRBJ1-2|TRBV19
CASSITGDDGYTF
TGTGCCAGTAGTATTACAGGGGATGATGGCTACACCTTC
>TRBD1|TRBJ2-5|TRBV9
CASSVRTGYQETQYF
TGTGCCAGCAGCGTTCGGACAGGGTACCAAGAGACCCAGTACTTC
>.|TRBJ2-7|TRBV6-6
CASSYSLEGSYEQYF
TGTGCCAGCAGTTACTCGCTGGAGGGCTCCTACGAGCAGTACTTC
>TRBD1|TRBJ1-1|TRBV7-9
CASSLDQWRGPRITEAFF
TGTGCCAGCAGCTTAGACCAATGGAGGGGGCCCAGGATCACTGAAGCTTTCTTT
>.|TRBJ2-6|TRBV30
CAWRRLAGSSGANVLTF
TGTGCCTGGAGACGTCTGGCAGGTAGCTCTGGGGCCAACGTCCTGACTTTC
>TRBD2|TRBJ2-1|TRBV6-5
CASSIAGGNEQFF
TGTGCCAGCTCGATAGCGGGAGGCAATGAGCAGTTCTTC
>.|TRBJ2-2|TRBV5-6
CASSLATRSSRELFF
TGTGCCAGCAGCTTGGCAACTAGATCTTCCCGGGAGCTGTTTTTT
>.|TRBJ2-2|TRBV25-1
CASSEIDTNTGELFF
TGTGCCAGCAGTGAAATAGATACGAACACCGGGGAGCTGTTTTTT
>.|TRBJ2-5|TRBV5-5
CASSLFLGGGEETQYF
TGTGCCAGCAGCTTGTTCCTGGGAGGAGGGGAAGAGACCCAGTACTTC
>.|TRBJ2-2|TRBV9
CASSVEVFANTGELFF
TGTGCCAGCAGCGTGGAGGTCTTCGCGAACACCGGGGAGCTGTTTTTT
>.|TRBJ2-1|TRBV7-8
CASSLTEFEQFF
TGTGCCAGCAGCCTAACGGAGTTTGAGCAGTTCTTC
>.|TRBJ1-1|TRBV10-3
CAISEGTSNTEAFF
TGTGCCATCAGTGAGGGGACATCGAACACTGAAGCTTTCTTT
>TRBD1|TRBJ2-3|TRBV5-5
CASSTIDRGGTDTQYF
TGTGCCAGCAGCACAATCGACAGGGGCGGCACAGATACGCAGTATTTT